The 8 T cell receptor beta chains below come from one sample, sequenced in a study of beta chain features in type 1 diabetes. Expressed TCRB transcripts were sequenced because the isolated RNA had all been reverse transcribed beforehand. The assay was immunoSEQ multiplex PCR, and TCRdb's table has in-frame clones only and misses some. This repertoire shows about 140,000 clones, 6% to 7.5% found once; its top ten account for 1.1% to 1.5%. Sequencing used central memory CD4+ T cells from blood. All receptors come from a woman aged 25 to 39 in good health.

V usage is TRBV4-2 and J usage is TRBJ2-7, with 10 bases aligning to TRBD2. The CDR3 has 18 residues. Germline CDR1 and CDR2: LGHNA and YNFKEQ. J gave up 3 bases and V 0 bases, and 11 bases lay outside the gene matches. The DNA of the CDR3 is TGTGCCAGCAGCCAAGATCTAGCGGGAGACTCTTTCTTCTACGAGCAGTACTTC. It translates to CASSQDLAGDSFFYEQYF.

This clone has just a few counts. The V and J genes are TRBV5-4 and TRBJ2-3; 10 nucleotides align to TRBD2. After removal of 4 bases from V and 8 bases from J, the junction contained 16 bases not matched to a gene. Germline CDR1 SGHNT, CDR2 YYREEE (reference sequence). The CDR3 totals 17 residues. The CDR3 bases are TGTGCCAGCAGCCAAGGCGGGGGAGCGGGAGGGAGTGGTACGCAGTATTTT. Translation: CASSQGGGAGGSGTQYF.

This chain links TRBV4-3 with TRBJ1-5, with D possibly being TRBD1 (6 bases). Trimming stripped 0 bases from V and 2 bases from J, with 8 bases between. Germline values: CDR1 LGHNA, CDR2 YSLEER. The CDR3 runs to 15 residues. The CDR3 loop reads CASSQDQGRNQPQHF. The CDR3 region has the DNA TGCGCCAGCAGCCAAGATCAGGGGCGCAATCAGCCCCAGCATTTT.

With regard to this clone: Other DNA sequences in the same sample also yield this CDR3. This chain connects TRBV6-5 to TRBJ1-5; a weak D match, TRBD1 (5 bases). V lost 5 bases to trimming and J lost 3 bases, with 8 bases between them. Germline CDR1 reads MNHEY; CDR2 reads SVGAGI. This CDR3 is 13 amino acids long. CDR3 coding DNA: TGTGCCAGCAGTCGACAGTACAATCAGCCCCAGCATTTT. As protein: CASSRQYNQPQHF.

This clone has only a few counts. The chain uses TRBV7-3 and TRBJ2-7; 9 nucleotides align to TRBD1. Trimming took 5 bases from V and 3 from J; bases not matched to a gene: 5. Germline-derived CDR1 and CDR2 are SGHTA and FQGTGA. The length of the CDR3 is 14 residues. In DNA form, the CDR3 reads TGTGCCAGCAGCCCCGGGACAGGGCACTACGAGCAGTACTTC. This translates into CASSPGTGHYEQYF.

This clone was seen repeatedly, ten times or more. The chain uses TRBV2 and TRBJ2-7; the match to TRBD1 covers 8 bases. The CDR3 loop spans 13 amino acids. J lost 2 bases, V lost 8 bases, and 5 bases had no gene match. Germline-derived CDR1 and CDR2 are SNHLY and FYNNEI. CDR3 nucleotides: TGTGCCAGCGGCCGGGACAGGACCTACGAGCAGTACTTC. This codes for CASGRDRTYEQYF.

This clone was seen more than once but under ten times. The rearrangement joins TRBV5-1 to TRBJ2-7; 9 bases match TRBD2. With 2 bases clipped from V and 2 bases from J, the junction kept 5 bases outside the gene matches. CDR1 is SGHRS and CDR2 is YFSETQ in the germline V gene. The CDR3 consists of 15 residues. The CDR3 protein is CASSFTIAGAYEQYF. The DNA of the CDR3 is TGCGCCAGCAGCTTCACAATAGCGGGAGCCTACGAGCAGTACTTC.

The chain links TRBV30 to TRBJ2-2; 7 bases are a match to TRBD2. Trimming took 4 bases from V and 1 from J; bases not matched to a gene: 0. Germline V lookup: CDR1 GTSNPN, CDR2 SVGIG (reference sequence). CDR3 length: 13 residues. CDR3 protein: CAWTSGNTGELFF. As DNA, the CDR3 is TGTGCCTGGACTAGCGGGAACACCGGGGAGCTGTTTTTT.